This paragraph covers one TCR beta chain sequence. This sample is part of a study of shared T cell receptors in the human thymus. Germline lookup yields CDR1 SGHDN and CDR2 FVKESK. The CDR3 contains 16 residues. V lost 0 bases to trimming and J lost 4 bases, with 12 bases between them. Clones were sequenced by immunoSEQ multiplex PCR, and TCRdb holds only the in-frame ones, with some missing. The sample yields 500,000 to 850,000 clones, over 75% seen once. These data also featured in a second study, about human thymus T cells.

This chain connects TRBV14 to TRBJ2-2; D gene ambiguous. The specimen was thymocytes. The TCR sequence derives from a boy less than two years old with a congenital heart defect. CDR3 DNA: TGTGCCAGCAGCCAAGATGCGGATATCAGCACCGGGGAGCTGTTTTTT. Encoded protein: CASSQDADISTGELFF. The whole variable domain, filled in from reference TRBV14 and TRBJ2-2, reads EAGVTQFPSHSVIEKGQTVTLRCDPISGHDNLYWYRRVMGKEIKFLLHFVKESKQDESGMPNNRFLAERTGGTYSTLKVQPAELEDSGVYFCASSQDADISTGELFFGEGSRLTVL.